This entry lists 27 T cell receptor beta chains sequenced from one sample in a study of identical twins. From the 5' RACE reads, TCRdb called clonotypes with MiXCR, one entry per CDR3 protein. The repertoire holds about 240,000 distinct CDR3 sequences, with under 12% as singletons. Sequencing was carried out using memory T cells sorted from blood. The receptors originated from a man aged 50-60 years in good health.

The rearrangement links TRBV7-2 to TRBJ2-5; 13 bases map to TRBD2. Trimming at V came to 6 bases and at J to 5 bases, leaving 6 bases not matched to a gene. This CDR3 is built from 15 residues. Germline V gene sequence: CDR1 SGHTA, CDR2 FQGNSA. The CDR3 nucleotides are TGTGCCAGCAGACCTGGGACTAGCGGGGCCGAGACCCAGTACTTC. It encodes CASRPGTSGAETQYF.

This clonotype was counted a few times. This chain joins TRBV6-1 and TRBJ2-5, with 7 bases that match TRBD1. V lost 6 bases to trimming and J lost 5 bases; unmatched junction nucleotides: 6. CDR3 size: 13 residues. Germline CDR1 reads MNHNS; CDR2 reads SASEGT. CDR3: CASSKGALETQYF. The CDR3 DNA follows: TGTGCCAGCAGCAAGGGGGCTTTGGAGACCCAGTACTTC.

The table lists this clonotype with a few counts. The genes are TRBV6-5 and TRBJ2-7; maybe TRBD1 (6 bases). V was trimmed by 4 bases and J by 6 bases, leaving 13 bases between them. This CDR3 region has 13 residues. Germline V gene sequence: CDR1 MNHEY, CDR2 SVGAGI. Written as DNA, the CDR3 is TGTGCCAGCAGTTCGACAGGCGAGGGCGAGCAGTACTTC. It yields the protein CASSSTGEGEQYF.

This clonotype has a count of ten or more. The chain is built from TRBV5-1 and TRBJ2-7, with D uncertain. The germline CDR1 and CDR2 sequences are SGHRS and YFSETQ. V was shortened by 5 bases and J by 7 bases, with 19 bases between the two germline ends. This CDR3 is built from 14 residues. CDR3 DNA sequence: TGCGCCAGCAGACCGGACGGGCATTCGTTAGAGCAGTACTTC. Its protein product is CASRPDGHSLEQYF.

The chain is built from TRBV29-1 and TRBJ2-3; 10 positions agree with TRBD1. With V trimmed by 7 bases and J by 9 bases, 28 bases remained unmatched. In germline, CDR1 is SQVTM, CDR2 ANQGSEA. CDR3 length equals 19 residues. This CDR3 is CSASRSGTGVGLLVRTQYF. The CDR3 DNA follows: TGCAGCGCCTCGAGGTCCGGGACAGGGGTTGGTTTGCTGGTGAGAACGCAGTATTTT.

This clonotype was recorded many times. The rearrangement uses TRBV7-8 and TRBJ2-5, with D perhaps matching TRBD2 (5 bases). Trimming took 5 bases from V and 2 from J, leaving 12 bases between them. The CDR3 loop spans 14 amino acids. Germline CDR1 SGHVS, CDR2 FQNEAQ. The CDR3 nucleotides read TGTGCCAGCAGCCCGCGGGCAGCTCAAGAGACCCAGTACTTC. This codes for CASSPRAAQETQYF.

This clonotype came up many times. This chain joins TRBV28 and TRBJ1-4, with D hard to call. The V end was cut by 7 bases, the J end by 13 bases, with 19 bases between. The length of the CDR3 is 13 residues. Germline V lookup: CDR1 MDHEN, CDR2 SYDVKM. The DNA for the CDR3 is TGTGCCAGCACCCCGGTTGGGTCCGTGGGACTGTTTTTT. This translates into CASTPVGSVGLFF.

In this sample, this clonotype turned up many times. The chain is built from TRBV19 and TRBJ2-1; 8 bases map to TRBD2. The V gene's germline CDR1 is LNHDA and CDR2 SQIVND (reference sequence). This CDR3 has 14 residues. Losses at the gene ends were 10 bases for V and 5 bases for J; bases not matched to a gene: 10. The CDR3 nucleotides read TGTGCCACCAGCCCACTAGCGGACAACAATGAGCAGTTCTTC. This gives the protein CATSPLADNNEQFF.

This clonotype showed up many times. The rearrangement joins TRBV24-1 to TRBJ2-5, with D hard to call. CDR1 and CDR2 from the germline V gene are KGHDR and SFDVKD. Trimming cost V 2 bases and J 5 bases, with 5 bases left between them. The CDR3 has 12 amino acids. CDR3 amino acids: CATSDYRETQYF. CDR3 nucleotide sequence: TGTGCCACCAGTGATTACCGCGAGACCCAGTACTTC.

This clonotype turned up a few times. The CDR3 nucleotides read TGCGCCAGCAGCCAAGCGATCGGGGACAGGGGGTCCTGGGTCACTGAAGCTTTCTTT. This translates into CASSQAIGDRGSWVTEAFF. The chain couples TRBV4-1 to TRBJ1-1, with 11 bases identical to TRBD1. Germline assignment: CDR1 MGHRA and CDR2 YSYEKL. The CDR3 spans 19 residues. Germline trimming cut 1 base from V and 4 bases from J; bases unmatched to any gene: 14.

V gene TRBV2 combines with J gene TRBJ2-3; D is uncertain. CDR3 length: 12 residues. V shed 3 bases and J shed 5 bases, with 6 bases lying between them. Germline assignment: CDR1 SNHLY and CDR2 FYNNEI. The CDR3 nucleotides read TGTGCCAGCAGTGACTATGTAGATACGCAGTATTTT. This codes for CASSDYVDTQYF. Together with reference TRBV2 and TRBJ2-3, the CDR3 gives the full variable domain: EPEVTQTPSHQVTQMGQEVILRCVPISNHLYFYWYRQILGQKVEFLVSFYNNEISEKSEIFDDQFSVERPDGSNFTLKIRSTKLEDSAMYFCASSDYVDTQYFGPGTRLTVL.

This clonotype was seen a few times. The chain joins TRBV6-1 to TRBJ2-1; 11 bases fit TRBD2. With V trimmed by 9 bases and J by 4 bases, 8 bases remained unmatched. The CDR3 runs to 15 residues. The germline CDR1 and CDR2 sequences are MNHNS and SASEGT. The CDR3 DNA reads TGTGCCAGGTGGTTAGCGGGAGGGGGGTACAATGAGCAGTTCTTC. This encodes CARWLAGGGYNEQFF.

This clonotype has a handful of counts. The rearrangement links TRBV4-2 to TRBJ2-1; no clear D gene. The CDR3 runs to 12 residues. Germline CDR1 LGHNA, CDR2 YNFKEQ. Between the trimmed V and J ends, which lost 0 bases and 7 bases, there was a span of 4 bases. The DNA of the CDR3 is TGTGCCAGCAGCCAAGAAGTAAATGAGCAGTTCTTC. This encodes CASSQEVNEQFF.

The table lists this clonotype with many counts. The V and J genes are TRBV5-1 and TRBJ1-5; D is uncertain. Trimming stripped 0 bases from V and 1 base from J, with 2 bases between. Germline-derived CDR1 and CDR2 are SGHRS and YFSETQ. CDR3 length equals 13 residues. CDR3 protein: CASSLGSNQPQHF. The CDR3 DNA reads TGCGCCAGCAGCTTGGGAAGCAATCAGCCCCAGCATTTT.

This clonotype was counted ten times or more. V and J are TRBV28 and TRBJ2-3, with a weak D call TRBD1 (6 bases). The length of the CDR3 is 13 residues. Germline V gene sequence: CDR1 MDHEN, CDR2 SYDVKM. V lost 2 bases and J lost 4, with 7 bases in between. CDR3 loop: CASSLQGPDTQYF. CDR3 sequence (DNA): TGTGCCAGCAGTTTACAGGGGCCAGATACGCAGTATTTT.

This clonotype was observed many times. The chain links TRBV4-2 to TRBJ2-7; D is ambiguous. Germline V gives CDR1 LGHNA, CDR2 YNFKEQ. The CDR3 is 16 amino acids. Trimming took off 0 bases at V and 3 bases at J, with 15 bases between the two ends. CDR3 sequence reads: CASSQDPRSPDYEQYF. CDR3 coding DNA: TGTGCCAGCAGCCAAGATCCCAGGAGTCCCGACTACGAGCAGTACTTC.

This clonotype was detected ten times or more. The chain couples TRBV7-2 to TRBJ2-3; tentatively, D is TRBD1 (6 bases). Looked up from germline, CDR1 is SGHTA and CDR2 is FQGNSA. The CDR3 loop spans 14 amino acids. The V end lost 5 bases, the J end lost 4 bases, and 13 bases lay between the germline ends. CDR3 loop: CASSTGISPDTQYF. The CDR3 region has the DNA TGTGCCAGCAGCACAGGGATCTCCCCAGATACGCAGTATTTT.

In its sample, this clonotype was seen many times. This CDR3 reads CASSYATGTGVPAFF. The CDR3 coding sequence is TGTGCCAGCAGTTACGCCACCGGGACAGGGGTCCCTGCTTTCTTT. The chain links TRBV6-5 to TRBJ1-1, with TRBD1 identical over 10 bases. V gave up 2 bases and J gave up 11 bases; unmatched junction bases: 11. Germline CDR1 is MNHEY and CDR2 is SVGAGI. The CDR3 runs to 15 residues.

This clonotype appeared many times. The chain combines TRBV7-2 with TRBJ2-7; D gene ambiguous. Deletions cut 1 base from V and 2 bases from J, with 12 bases between. This CDR3 spans 15 amino acids. Germline CDR1 reads SGHTA; CDR2 reads FQGNSA. The CDR3 nucleotides are TGTGCCAGCAGCTTAGTGGAAGGCGACCCCTACGAGCAGTACTTC. This sequence encodes CASSLVEGDPYEQYF.

This clonotype was recorded many times. The chain recombines TRBV7-8 with TRBJ2-7; D call uncertain. This CDR3 region has 12 residues. Germline assignment: CDR1 SGHVS and CDR2 FQNEAQ. The V end lost 5 bases, the J end lost 4 bases, and 9 bases lay between the germline ends. The DNA for the CDR3 is TGTGCCAGCAGCAAGGATCTGTACGAGCAGTACTTC. Protein sequence: CASSKDLYEQYF.

This clonotype was recorded many times. This chain links TRBV3-1 with TRBJ2-1, with 8 bases identical to TRBD2. J was trimmed by 9 bases and V by 2 bases; bases with no gene match: 9. The CDR3 totals 15 residues. Germline V gives CDR1 LGHDT, CDR2 YNNKEL (reference sequence). The CDR3 DNA follows: TGTGCCAGCAGCCAAAAGGGACTAGGTTGGGGTGAGCAGTTCTTC. Translated: CASSQKGLGWGEQFF.

This clonotype was seen many times. The CDR3 coding sequence is TGTGCCAGCAGTTTATTCTCGACTAGCGGGGACTACGAGCAGTACTTC. Its translation: CASSLFSTSGDYEQYF. The chain couples TRBV28 to TRBJ2-7; the match to TRBD2 covers 11 bases. The CDR3 is 16 residues long. The germline V gene encodes CDR1 MDHEN and CDR2 SYDVKM. V lost 1 base, J lost 3 bases, and 5 bases stayed unmatched.

The chain carries TRBV20-1 and TRBJ1-2; 8 nucleotides line up with TRBD1. Per germline, CDR1 DFQATT and CDR2 SNEGSKA (reference sequence). This CDR3 is 13 amino acids long. The V segment lost 6 bases and the J segment 8 bases; nucleotides outside the gene matches: 11. CDR3 region: CSANFRTGRGYTF. CDR3 sequence (DNA): TGCAGTGCCAACTTCCGGACAGGGCGCGGCTACACCTTC.

The sample holds many counts of this clonotype. The V and J genes are TRBV14 and TRBJ2-1; TRBD2 matches at 14 bases. Trimming took 4 bases from V and 7 from J; bases not matched to a gene: 9. The V gene's germline CDR1 is SGHDN and CDR2 FVKESK. The CDR3 has 17 residues. The CDR3 sequence is CASSPLQGLAGGNEQFF. CDR3 DNA: TGTGCCAGCAGCCCCCTCCAAGGACTAGCGGGGGGAAATGAGCAGTTCTTC. Variable domain in full (rest from reference TRBV14 and TRBJ2-1): EAGVTQFPSHSVIEKGQTVTLRCDPISGHDNLYWYRRVMGKEIKFLLHFVKESKQDESGMPNNRFLAERTGGTYSTLKVQPAELEDSGVYFCASSPLQGLAGGNEQFFGPGTRLTVL.

This clonotype was observed many times. This chain connects TRBV20-1 to TRBJ1-4; D is unresolved. The CDR3 totals 13 residues. Germline CDR1 DFQATT, CDR2 SNEGSKA (reference sequence). V was trimmed by 5 bases and J by 3 bases, leaving 10 bases between them. CDR3 nucleotide sequence: TGCAGTGCTGCCATTGGGGCTAATGAAAAACTGTTTTTT. Protein product: CSAAIGANEKLFF.

In its sample, this clonotype was seen a few times. This sequence joins TRBV4-2 and TRBJ1-3, with a tentative D call TRBD1 (5 bases). CDR1 and CDR2 from the germline V gene are LGHNA and YNFKEQ. V lost 0 bases, J lost 11 bases, and 11 bases lay in between. The CDR3 consists of 13 residues. CDR3 protein: CASSQDRMTAIYF. Written as DNA, the CDR3 is TGTGCCAGCAGCCAAGATCGGATGACAGCCATATATTTT.

Ten or more counts support this clonotype. V is TRBV5-1 and J is TRBJ2-1; D is possibly TRBD1 (5 bases). The V gene's germline CDR1 is SGHRS and CDR2 YFSETQ. Trimming took off 5 bases at V and 2 bases at J, with 11 bases between the two ends. This CDR3 region has 14 residues. The CDR3 loop is CASSQGATYNEQFF. For the CDR3, the DNA is TGCGCCAGCAGTCAGGGTGCCACCTACAATGAGCAGTTCTTC.